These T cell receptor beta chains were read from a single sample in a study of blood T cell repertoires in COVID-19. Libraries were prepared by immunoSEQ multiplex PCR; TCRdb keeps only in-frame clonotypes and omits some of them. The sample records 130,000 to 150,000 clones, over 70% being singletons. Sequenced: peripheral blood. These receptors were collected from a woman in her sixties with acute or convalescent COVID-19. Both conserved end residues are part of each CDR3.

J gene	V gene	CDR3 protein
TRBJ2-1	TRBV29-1	CSVTTGSEQFF
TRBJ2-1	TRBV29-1	CSVRTGYYNEQFF
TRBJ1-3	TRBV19	CASSIITGTGNTIYF
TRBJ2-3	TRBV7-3	CASSLAGGVLDTQYF
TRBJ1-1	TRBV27	CASSFGGGAGNTEAFF
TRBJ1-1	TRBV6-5	CAAAVGWDTEAFF
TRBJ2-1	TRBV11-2	CASSLDRGSYNEQFF
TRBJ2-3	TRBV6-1	CASSEVGSGSDTQYF
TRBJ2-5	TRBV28	CASSPPGSGTGVYQETQYF
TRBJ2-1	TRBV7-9	CASSRTSGRYNEQFF
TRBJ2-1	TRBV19	CASSRREAGNEQFF
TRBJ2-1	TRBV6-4	CASSEGTGTYNEQFF
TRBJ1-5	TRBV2	CASSVVGGDQPQHF
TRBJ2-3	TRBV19	CASSLGLAGITDTQYF
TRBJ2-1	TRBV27	CASSLTGFEQFF
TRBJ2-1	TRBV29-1	CSVEDSSYNEQFF
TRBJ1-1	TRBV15	CATSRVRTGIGAFF
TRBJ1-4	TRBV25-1	CASSEYGDQKLFF
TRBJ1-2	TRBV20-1	CSARGPGGYTF
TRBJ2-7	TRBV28	CASSPPGTGYEQYF
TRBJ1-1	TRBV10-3	CAVGTNPTAFF
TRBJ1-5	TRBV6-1	CASSESVVNTGPQGEPQHF
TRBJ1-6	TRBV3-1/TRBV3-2	CASSPTGQSNSPLHF
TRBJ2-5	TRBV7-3	CASSSSPGQRETQYF
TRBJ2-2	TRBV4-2	CASSQGATSTGELFF
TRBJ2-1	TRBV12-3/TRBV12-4	CASSLGTAGEQFF
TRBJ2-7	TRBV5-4	CASSSLDEQYF
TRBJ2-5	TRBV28	CASSPRTSGRNRRGETQYF
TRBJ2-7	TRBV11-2	CASSLSGSPSYEQYF
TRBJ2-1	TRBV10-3	CAISESFIAAGRTHNEQFF
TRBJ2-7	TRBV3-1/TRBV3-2	CASSPYLRGYEQYF
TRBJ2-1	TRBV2	CASRRETGVPEQFF
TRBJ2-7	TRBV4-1	CASSQGRDRTYEQYF
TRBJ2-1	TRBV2	CASSATSGSYNEQFF
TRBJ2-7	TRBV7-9	CASSTPRGGPSSYEQYF
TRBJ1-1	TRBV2	CASTETEGTEAFF
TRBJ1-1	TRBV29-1	CSVGARENTEAFF
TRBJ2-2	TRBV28	CASSELLAGERTGELFF
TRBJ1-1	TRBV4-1	CASSRTGGRNTEAFF
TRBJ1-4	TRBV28	CASRSGGAGEKLFF
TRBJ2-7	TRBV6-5	CASRRTDSYEQYF
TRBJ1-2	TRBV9	CASTAQTGGGGYTF
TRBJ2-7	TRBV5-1	CASSRTGTSVVEEQYF
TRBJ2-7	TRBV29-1	CSAYLLARSGEQYF
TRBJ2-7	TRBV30	CAGVIRAGLATYEQYF
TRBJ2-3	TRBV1	CTSSQEGLAGGIADTQYF
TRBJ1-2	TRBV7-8	CASSSDYGYTF
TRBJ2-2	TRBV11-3	CASSPGQGAGELFF
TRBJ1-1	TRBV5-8	CASSFVLGQGASAEAFF
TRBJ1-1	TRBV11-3	CASTPRDRGGEAFF
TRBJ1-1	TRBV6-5	CASGIGGFNTEAFF
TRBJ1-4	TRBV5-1	CASSLGTVGEKLFF